This is a list of T cell receptor beta chains from one sample in a study of CD8+ T cells in alopecia areata. Method: immunoSEQ multiplex PCR; TCRdb's copy keeps in-frame clones and lacks some. The sample carries around 200,000 clones, roughly 64% recorded once. Here the sequenced sample was CD8+ T cells sorted from blood, taken at week 24, from a patient treated with tofacitinib. The origin of the receptors is a human donor with alopecia areata. The CDR3 runs from the conserved cysteine through the conserved F or W. Each record gives: V gene, J gene, clone size, D gene, CDR3 protein, CDR3 DNA. A D gene is named only where the DNA matches it firmly. Clone size is not always given. Where it is, it says once, few, many or a class for expanded clones.

TRBV13	TRBJ2-7	few	TRBD1	CASKGQGFHEQYF	TGTGCCAGCAAAGGACAGGGGTTCCACGAGCAGTACTTC
TRBV5-6	TRBJ1-4	-	-	CASSLGQQVALLF	TGTGCCAGCAGCTTGGGGCAGCAAGTGGCCCTATTATTT
TRBV11-2	TRBJ2-7	few	-	CASSLGRIEQYF	TGTGCCAGCAGCTTAGGACGTATTGAGCAGTACTTC
TRBV5-1	TRBJ1-2	few	-	CASSFDRDNSGYTF	TGCGCCAGCAGCTTTGACCGGGACAACAGCGGCTACACCTTC
TRBV11-1	TRBJ2-2	-	-	CASSPFYGGAGELFF	TGTGCCAGCAGCCCCTTTTATGGAGGGGCCGGGGAGCTGTTTTTT
TRBV4-1	TRBJ2-1	-	-	CASSQDTSEQFF	TGCGCCAGCAGCCAAGATACTAGTGAGCAGTTCTTC
TRBV27	TRBJ2-7	-	-	CASSLYGGPSYEQYF	TGTGCCAGCAGTTTATACGGGGGCCCCTCCTACGAGCAGTACTTC
TRBV4-1	TRBJ1-1	-	-	CASSQAWGSEAFF	TGCGCCAGCAGCCAAGCCTGGGGGTCTGAAGCTTTCTTT
TRBV13	TRBJ1-6	few	-	CASSSDKTLGSPLHF	TGTGCCAGCAGCTCCGACAAGACCCTAGGGTCACCCCTCCACTTT
TRBV27	TRBJ1-1	-	-	CASRLTTGLNTEAFF	TGTGCCAGCAGGTTAACGACAGGCTTAAACACTGAAGCTTTCTTT
TRBV29-1	TRBJ2-5	-	TRBD1	CSVEDPNGQGARETQYF	TGCAGCGTTGAAGATCCGAACGGACAGGGGGCCCGCGAGACCCAGTACTTC
TRBV27	TRBJ2-5	-	-	CASSYQGGQETQYF	TGTGCCAGCAGTTACCAGGGAGGCCAAGAGACCCAGTACTTC
TRBV27	TRBJ2-1	-	-	CASSLTNYNEQFF	TGTGCCAGCAGTTTAACTAACTACAATGAGCAGTTCTTC
TRBV6-6	TRBJ1-2	-	TRBD1	CASQAGGGYGYTF	TGTGCCAGCCAGGCAGGGGGCGGCTATGGCTACACCTTC
TRBV10-3	TRBJ2-2	-	-	CAISDPFGWDTGELFF	TGTGCCATCAGTGACCCCTTCGGGTGGGACACCGGGGAGCTGTTTTTT
TRBV5-6	TRBJ2-2	once	-	CASSLGSAGELFF	TGTGCCAGCAGCTTGGGCTCAGCCGGGGAGCTGTTTTTT
TRBV4-1	TRBJ1-5	once	-	CASSQFTGRNQPQHF	TGCGCCAGCAGCCAGTTTACAGGACGCAATCAGCCCCAGCATTTT
TRBV13	TRBJ1-1	-	-	CASSLGGRAPEAFF	TGTGCCAGCAGCTTAGGCGGCAGGGCTCCTGAAGCTTTCTTT
TRBV29-1	TRBJ1-1	-	-	CSVLSAGENTEAFF	TGCAGCGTTCTCTCGGCAGGGGAGAACACTGAAGCTTTCTTT
TRBV15	TRBJ2-1	-	-	CATSPPPPNNEQFF	TGTGCCACCAGCCCTCCCCCCCCAAACAATGAGCAGTTCTTC
TRBV5-1	TRBJ2-6	-	-	CASSFQGSGANVLTF	TGCGCCAGCAGCTTTCAGGGCTCTGGGGCCAACGTCCTGACTTTC
TRBV4-1	TRBJ2-3	-	TRBD2	CASSKALAVLDTQYF	TGCGCCAGCAGCAAGGCGCTAGCGGTGCTAGATACGCAGTATTTT
TRBV7-6	TRBJ2-7	-	TRBD2	CASSLAPSGSSYEQYF	TGTGCCAGCAGCTTAGCCCCTAGCGGCTCCTCCTACGAGCAGTACTTC
TRBV28	TRBJ2-6	-	TRBD1	CASIRQGDGANVLTF	TGTGCCAGCATCCGACAGGGGGATGGGGCCAACGTCCTGACTTTC
TRBV7-3	TRBJ2-7	few	TRBD1	CATGGSYEQYF	TGTGCCACAGGGGGCTCCTACGAGCAGTACTTC
TRBV27	TRBJ2-1	few	-	CASSEAGTQTNEQFF	TGTGCCAGCAGCGAAGCCGGGACCCAAACCAATGAGCAGTTCTTC
TRBV13	TRBJ1-2	-	-	CASSSRTAHYGYTF	TGTGCCAGCAGCTCTCGAACAGCGCACTATGGCTACACCTTC
TRBV30	TRBJ1-2	-	-	CAWSFQQGNYGYTF	TGTGCCTGGAGTTTCCAGCAGGGGAACTATGGCTACACCTTC
TRBV19	TRBJ1-5	-	TRBD1	CASSTYRGPNQPQHF	TGTGCCAGTAGTACCTACAGGGGACCGAATCAGCCCCAGCATTTT
TRBV13	TRBJ2-3	once	-	CASSPRGETDTQYF	TGTGCCAGCAGCCCTCGAGGGGAGACAGATACGCAGTATTTT
TRBV29-1	TRBJ2-7	-	TRBD1	CSVRDPGDSYEQYF	TGCAGCGTTCGAGATCCAGGGGACAGCTACGAGCAGTACTTC
TRBV5-6	TRBJ2-5	-	TRBD1	CASSDYRGQETQYF	TGTGCCAGCAGCGACTACAGGGGGCAAGAGACCCAGTACTTC
TRBV7-9	TRBJ1-1	-	-	CASSTHSEAFF	TGTGCCAGCAGTACACATTCTGAAGCTTTCTTT
TRBV7-8	TRBJ1-1	-	-	CASVIGAEAFF	TGTGCCAGCGTTATAGGGGCTGAAGCTTTCTTT
TRBV15	TRBJ2-1	-	TRBD2	CATSSSAGDNEQFF	TGTGCCACCAGCAGTTCAGCGGGGGACAATGAGCAGTTCTTC
TRBV29-1	TRBJ1-6	-	TRBD1	CNSPPRETGTNSPLHF	TGCAACAGCCCCCCCAGAGAGACAGGGACGAATTCACCCCTCCACTTT
TRBV10-3	TRBJ1-3	few	-	CAISESKNWWQLSGNTIYF	TGTGCCATCAGTGAGTCCAAAAATTGGTGGCAACTCTCTGGAAACACCATATATTTT
TRBV7-9	TRBJ1-1	once	TRBD1	CASRGQGGNTEAFF	TGTGCCAGCAGGGGACAGGGGGGGAACACTGAAGCTTTCTTT
TRBV9	TRBJ2-1	-	-	CASGKPGNEQFF	TGTGCCAGTGGTAAACCTGGAAATGAGCAGTTCTTC
TRBV18	TRBJ1-5	few	-	CASSPQGDGFNQPQHF	TGTGCCAGCTCACCACAAGGGGATGGATTCAATCAGCCCCAGCATTTT
TRBV5-6	TRBJ2-2	-	TRBD1	CASSASGQGANTGELFF	TGTGCCAGCAGCGCAAGCGGACAGGGGGCGAACACCGGGGAGCTGTTTTTT
TRBV5-6	TRBJ2-3	-	-	CASSFLDWNLADTQYF	TGTGCCAGCAGCTTTCTAGATTGGAATCTGGCAGATACGCAGTATTTT
TRBV27	TRBJ2-1	-	-	CASSFPDNEQFF	TGTGCCAGCAGTTTTCCAGACAATGAGCAGTTCTTC
TRBV5-1	TRBJ2-2	-	TRBD1	CASSPGTVNTGELFF	TGCGCCAGCAGCCCCGGGACAGTGAACACCGGGGAGCTGTTTTTT
TRBV9	TRBJ2-4	once	TRBD2	CASSGLAGKNIQYF	TGTGCCAGCAGCGGACTAGCGGGGAAAAACATTCAGTACTTC
TRBV5-1	TRBJ2-7	once	-	CASSFRGKTYEQYF	TGCGCCAGCAGCTTCCGAGGGAAAACCTACGAGCAGTACTTC
TRBV7-9	TRBJ2-5	-	-	CASSPLGPQETQYF	TGTGCCAGCAGTCCCCTCGGCCCACAAGAGACCCAGTACTTC
TRBV14	TRBJ1-1	-	-	CASSQGRGDVFF	TGTGCCAGCAGCCAAGGACGCGGTGACGTCTTCTTT
TRBV13	TRBJ1-2	-	-	CATQGDNYGYTF	TGTGCCACCCAAGGGGATAACTATGGCTACACCTTC
TRBV7-2	TRBJ2-3	-	TRBD2	CASSLASGGTTYSTQYF	TGTGCCAGCAGCTTGGCTAGCGGGGGGACTACATACAGCACGCAGTATTTT